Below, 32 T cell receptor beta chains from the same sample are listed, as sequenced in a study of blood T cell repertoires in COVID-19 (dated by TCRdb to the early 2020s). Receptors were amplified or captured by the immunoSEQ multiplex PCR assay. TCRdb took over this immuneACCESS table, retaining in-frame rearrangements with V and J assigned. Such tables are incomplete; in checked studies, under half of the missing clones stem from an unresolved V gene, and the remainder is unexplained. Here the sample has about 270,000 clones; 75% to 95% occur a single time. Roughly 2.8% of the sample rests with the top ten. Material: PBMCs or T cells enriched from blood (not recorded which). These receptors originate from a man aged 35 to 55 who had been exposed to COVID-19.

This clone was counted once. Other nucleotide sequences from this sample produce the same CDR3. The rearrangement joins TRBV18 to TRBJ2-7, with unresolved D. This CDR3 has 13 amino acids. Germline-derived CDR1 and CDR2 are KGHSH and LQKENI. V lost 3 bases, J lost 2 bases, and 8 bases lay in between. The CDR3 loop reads CASSPSGTYEQYF. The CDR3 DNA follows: TGTGCCAGCTCACCCTCAGGTACCTACGAGCAGTACTTC.

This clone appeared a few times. CDR3 sequence: CASSVQGSHEQYF. CDR3 nucleotides: TGTGCCAGCAGTGTACAGGGTAGCCACGAGCAGTACTTC. The rearrangement links TRBV25-1 to TRBJ2-7; the D gene is possibly TRBD1 (6 bases). The V gene's germline CDR1 is MGHDK and CDR2 SYGVNS. The germline V and J ends were trimmed by 4 bases and 5 bases, with 12 bases remaining between them. The CDR3 runs to 13 residues.

DNA for the CDR3: TGTGCCTGGAGGGTGACTCGATTCAATGAGCAGTTCTTC. Its protein product is CAWRVTRFNEQFF. The chain links TRBV30 to TRBJ2-1; D is uncertain. V dropped 3 bases and J dropped 6 bases, with 12 bases sitting between them. Germline values: CDR1 GTSNPN, CDR2 SVGIG (reference sequence). The CDR3 covers 13 residues.

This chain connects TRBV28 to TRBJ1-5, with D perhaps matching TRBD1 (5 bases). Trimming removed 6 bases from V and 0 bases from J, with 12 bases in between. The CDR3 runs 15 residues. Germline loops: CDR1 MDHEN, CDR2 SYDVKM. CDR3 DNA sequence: TGTGCCAGCAGCCGGATACAGGATAGCAATCAGCCCCAGCATTTT. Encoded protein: CASSRIQDSNQPQHF.

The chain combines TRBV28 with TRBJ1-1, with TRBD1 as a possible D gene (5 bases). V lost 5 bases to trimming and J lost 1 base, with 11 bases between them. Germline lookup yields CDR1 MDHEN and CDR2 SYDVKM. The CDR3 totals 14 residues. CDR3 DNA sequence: TGTGCCAGCAGTCCTCGGGGGAGGAACACTGAAGCTTTCTTT. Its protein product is CASSPRGRNTEAFF.

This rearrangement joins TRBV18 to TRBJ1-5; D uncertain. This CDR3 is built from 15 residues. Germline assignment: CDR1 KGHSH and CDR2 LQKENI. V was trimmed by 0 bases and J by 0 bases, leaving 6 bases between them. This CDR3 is CASSPPESSNQPQHF. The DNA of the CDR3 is TGTGCCAGCTCACCACCGGAGAGTAGCAATCAGCCCCAGCATTTT. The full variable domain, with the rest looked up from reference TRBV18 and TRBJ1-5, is NAGVMQNPRHLVRRRGQEARLRCSPMKGHSHVYWYRQLPEEGLKFMVYLQKENIIDESGMPKERFSAEFPKEGPSILRIQQVVRGDSAAYFCASSPPESSNQPQHFGDGTRLSIL.

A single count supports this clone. In nucleotides, the CDR3 is TGCGCCAGCAGCCAACTAAGCGACTACTCCTACGAGCAGTACTTC. Translation: CASSQLSDYSYEQYF. The chain uses TRBV4-1 and TRBJ2-7; TRBD2 is a possible D gene (5 bases). The CDR3 consists of 15 residues. The germline CDR1 and CDR2 sequences are MGHRA and YSYEKL. V gave up 2 bases and J gave up 0 bases, with 11 bases separating them.

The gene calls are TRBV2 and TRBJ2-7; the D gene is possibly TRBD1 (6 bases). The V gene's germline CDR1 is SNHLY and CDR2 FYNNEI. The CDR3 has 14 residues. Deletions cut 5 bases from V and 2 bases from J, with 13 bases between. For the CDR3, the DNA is TGTGCCAGCAGTTACCAGGGGTCTGCCTACGAGCAGTACTTC. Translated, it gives CASSYQGSAYEQYF.

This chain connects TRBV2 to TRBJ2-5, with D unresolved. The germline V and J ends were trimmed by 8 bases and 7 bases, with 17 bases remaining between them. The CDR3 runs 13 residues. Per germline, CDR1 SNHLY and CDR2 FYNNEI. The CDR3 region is CASSRPPWRTQYF. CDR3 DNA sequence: TGTGCCAGCTCCCGGCCCCCGTGGAGGACCCAGTACTTC.

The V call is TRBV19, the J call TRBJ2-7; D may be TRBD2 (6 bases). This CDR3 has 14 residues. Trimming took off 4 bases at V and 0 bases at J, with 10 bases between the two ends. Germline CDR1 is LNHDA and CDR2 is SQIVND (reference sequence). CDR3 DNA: TGTGCCAGTAGTAGGGGGGAGCCCTCCTACGAGCAGTACTTC. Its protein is CASSRGEPSYEQYF.

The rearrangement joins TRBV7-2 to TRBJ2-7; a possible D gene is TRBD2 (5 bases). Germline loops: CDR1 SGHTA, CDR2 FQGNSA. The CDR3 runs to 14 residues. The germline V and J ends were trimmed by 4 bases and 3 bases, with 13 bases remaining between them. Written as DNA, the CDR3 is TGTGCCAGCAGCTCCTCTGGTACTAGCTACGAGCAGTACTTC. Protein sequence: CASSSSGTSYEQYF.

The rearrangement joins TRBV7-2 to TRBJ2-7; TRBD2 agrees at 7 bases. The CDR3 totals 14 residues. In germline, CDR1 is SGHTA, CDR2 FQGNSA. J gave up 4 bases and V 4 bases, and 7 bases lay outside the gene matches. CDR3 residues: CASSSRLASYEQYF. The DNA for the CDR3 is TGTGCCAGCAGCTCCCGACTAGCATCGTACGAGCAGTACTTC.

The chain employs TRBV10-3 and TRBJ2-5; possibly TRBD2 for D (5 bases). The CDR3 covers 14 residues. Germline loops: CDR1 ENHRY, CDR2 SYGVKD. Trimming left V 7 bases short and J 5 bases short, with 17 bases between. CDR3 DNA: TGTGCCATCATGGACTCGAAGGTGGGCGAGACCCAGTACTTC. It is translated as CAIMDSKVGETQYF.

The CDR3, as DNA: TGTGCCCTGATGGGGGCCTTCAATGAAAAACTGTTTTTT. Translation: CALMGAFNEKLFF. V is TRBV7-9 and J is TRBJ1-4; TRBD1 is a possible D gene (6 bases). This CDR3 contains 13 residues. The germline V gene encodes CDR1 SEHNR and CDR2 FQNEAQ (reference sequence). V dropped 11 bases and J dropped 5 bases, with 15 bases sitting between them.

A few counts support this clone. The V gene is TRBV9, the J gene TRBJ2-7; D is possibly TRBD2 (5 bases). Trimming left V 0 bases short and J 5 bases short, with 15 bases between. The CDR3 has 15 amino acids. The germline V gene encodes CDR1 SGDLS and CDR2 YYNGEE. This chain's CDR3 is CASSVDGPGWNEQYF. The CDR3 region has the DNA TGTGCCAGCAGCGTAGATGGGCCGGGGTGGAACGAGCAGTACTTC.

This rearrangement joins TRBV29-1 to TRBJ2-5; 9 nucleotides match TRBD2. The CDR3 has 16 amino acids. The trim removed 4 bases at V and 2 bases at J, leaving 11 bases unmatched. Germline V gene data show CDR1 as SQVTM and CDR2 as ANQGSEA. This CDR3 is CSVGLAAKVDQETQYF. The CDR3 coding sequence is TGCAGCGTTGGACTAGCGGCAAAAGTCGATCAAGAGACCCAGTACTTC.

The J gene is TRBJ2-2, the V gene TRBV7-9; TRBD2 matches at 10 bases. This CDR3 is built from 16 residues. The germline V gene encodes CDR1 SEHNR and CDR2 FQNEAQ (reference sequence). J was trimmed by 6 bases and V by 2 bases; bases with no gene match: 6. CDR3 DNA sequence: TGTGCCAGCAGCTTAACGGCTAGCGGGAGTGCCGGGGAGCTGTTTTTT. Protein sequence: CASSLTASGSAGELFF.

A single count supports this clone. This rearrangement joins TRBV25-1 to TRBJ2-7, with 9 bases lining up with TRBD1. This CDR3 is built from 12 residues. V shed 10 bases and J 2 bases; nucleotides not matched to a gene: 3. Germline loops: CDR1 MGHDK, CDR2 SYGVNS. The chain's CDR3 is CATRTGAYEQYF. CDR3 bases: TGTGCCACCCGGACAGGGGCCTACGAGCAGTACTTC.

The CDR3 spells CASSPQRSSYNEQFF. DNA of the CDR3: TGTGCCAGCTCACCCCAGCGAAGCTCCTACAATGAGCAGTTCTTC. The chain uses TRBV18 and TRBJ2-1; no clear D gene. CDR1 and CDR2 from the germline V gene are KGHSH and LQKENI. V was clipped by 3 bases and J by 0 bases, with 9 bases between them. The CDR3 loop spans 15 amino acids. Combining the CDR3 with reference TRBV18 and TRBJ2-1 gives the whole variable domain NAGVMQNPRHLVRRRGQEARLRCSPMKGHSHVYWYRQLPEEGLKFMVYLQKENIIDESGMPKERFSAEFPKEGPSILRIQQVVRGDSAAYFCASSPQRSSYNEQFFGPGTRLTVL.

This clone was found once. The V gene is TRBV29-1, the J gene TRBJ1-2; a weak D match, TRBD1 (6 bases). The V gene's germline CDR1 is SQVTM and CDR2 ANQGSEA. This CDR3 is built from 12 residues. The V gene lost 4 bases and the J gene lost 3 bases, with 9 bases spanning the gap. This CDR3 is CSVVHRDYGYTF. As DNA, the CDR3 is TGCAGCGTTGTGCACAGGGACTATGGCTACACCTTC. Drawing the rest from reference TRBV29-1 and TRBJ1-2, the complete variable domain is SAVISQKPSRDICQRGTSLTIQCQVDSQVTMMFWYRQQPGQSLTLIATANQGSEATYESGFVIDKFPISRPNLTFSTLTVSNMSPEDSSIYLCSVVHRDYGYTFGSGTRLTVV.

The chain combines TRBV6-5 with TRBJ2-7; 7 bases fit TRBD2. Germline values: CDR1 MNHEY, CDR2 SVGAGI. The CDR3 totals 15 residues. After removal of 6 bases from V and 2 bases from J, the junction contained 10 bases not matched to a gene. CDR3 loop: CASSPLRGGTYEQYF. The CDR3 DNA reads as TGTGCCAGCAGCCCCTTGAGGGGAGGGACCTACGAGCAGTACTTC.

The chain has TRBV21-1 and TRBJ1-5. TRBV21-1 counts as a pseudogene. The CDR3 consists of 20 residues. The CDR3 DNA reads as TGTGCCAGCAGCAAACGGTTATCTGGAGGTCGGCTATATAGCAATCAGCCCCAGCATTTT. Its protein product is CASSKRLSGGRLYSNQPQHF.

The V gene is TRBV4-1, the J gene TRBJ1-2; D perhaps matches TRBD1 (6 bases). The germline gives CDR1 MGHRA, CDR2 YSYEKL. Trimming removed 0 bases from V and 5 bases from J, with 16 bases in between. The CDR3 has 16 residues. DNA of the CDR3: TGCGCCAGCAGCCAAGATTTTACAGGGAGGGGGTATGGCTACACCTTC. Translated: CASSQDFTGRGYGYTF.

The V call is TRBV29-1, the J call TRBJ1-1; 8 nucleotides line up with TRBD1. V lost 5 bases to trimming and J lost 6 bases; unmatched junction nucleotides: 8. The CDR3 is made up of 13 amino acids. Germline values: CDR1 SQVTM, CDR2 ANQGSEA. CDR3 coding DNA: TGCAGCGTTCTTAGGACAGGGTCCCCTGAAGCTTTCTTT. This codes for CSVLRTGSPEAFF.

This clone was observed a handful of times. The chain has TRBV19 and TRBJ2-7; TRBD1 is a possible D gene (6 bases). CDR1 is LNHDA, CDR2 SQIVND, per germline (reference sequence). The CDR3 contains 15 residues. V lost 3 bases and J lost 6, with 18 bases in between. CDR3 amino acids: CASSIQITGLGEQYF. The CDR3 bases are TGTGCCAGTAGTATTCAAATCACAGGGTTGGGCGAGCAGTACTTC.

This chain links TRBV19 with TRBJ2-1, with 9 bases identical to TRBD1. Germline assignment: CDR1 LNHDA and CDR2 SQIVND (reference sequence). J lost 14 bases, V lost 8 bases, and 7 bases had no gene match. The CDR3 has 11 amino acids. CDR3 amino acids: CASGLGQGKFF. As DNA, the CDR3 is TGTGCCAGTGGATTAGGACAGGGGAAGTTCTTC.

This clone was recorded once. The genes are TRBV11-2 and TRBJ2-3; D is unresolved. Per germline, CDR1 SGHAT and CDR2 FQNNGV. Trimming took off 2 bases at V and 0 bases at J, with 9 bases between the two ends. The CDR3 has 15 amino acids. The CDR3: CASSLLAWSTDTQYF. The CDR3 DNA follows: TGTGCCAGCAGCTTATTAGCCTGGAGCACAGATACGCAGTATTTT.

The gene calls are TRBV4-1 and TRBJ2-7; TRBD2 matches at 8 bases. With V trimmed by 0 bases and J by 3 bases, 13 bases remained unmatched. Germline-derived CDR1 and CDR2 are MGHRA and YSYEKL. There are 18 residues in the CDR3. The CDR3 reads CASSQDPPAGLVSYEQYF. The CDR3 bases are TGCGCCAGCAGCCAAGACCCGCCCGCGGGACTAGTGAGCTACGAGCAGTACTTC.

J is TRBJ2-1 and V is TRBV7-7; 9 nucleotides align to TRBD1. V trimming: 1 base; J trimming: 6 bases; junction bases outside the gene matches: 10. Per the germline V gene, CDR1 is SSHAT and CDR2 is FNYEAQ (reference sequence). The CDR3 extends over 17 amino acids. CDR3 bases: TGTGCCAGCAGCTTAGAGCTCCGGGACAGGGTAGTCAATGAGCAGTTCTTC. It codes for CASSLELRDRVVNEQFF.

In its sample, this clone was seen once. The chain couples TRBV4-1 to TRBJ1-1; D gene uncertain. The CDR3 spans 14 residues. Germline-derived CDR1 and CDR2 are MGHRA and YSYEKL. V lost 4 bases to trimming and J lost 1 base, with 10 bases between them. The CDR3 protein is CASSLAGRNTEAFF. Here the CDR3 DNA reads TGCGCCAGCAGCCTAGCGGGCAGGAACACTGAAGCTTTCTTT.

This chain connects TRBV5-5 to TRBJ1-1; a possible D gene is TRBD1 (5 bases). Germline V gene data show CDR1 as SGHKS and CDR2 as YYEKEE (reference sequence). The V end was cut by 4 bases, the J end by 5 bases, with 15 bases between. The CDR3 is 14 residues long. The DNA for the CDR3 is TGTGCCAGCAGCCTTCGAGGAGGGGTTACTGAAGCTTTCTTT. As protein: CASSLRGGVTEAFF.

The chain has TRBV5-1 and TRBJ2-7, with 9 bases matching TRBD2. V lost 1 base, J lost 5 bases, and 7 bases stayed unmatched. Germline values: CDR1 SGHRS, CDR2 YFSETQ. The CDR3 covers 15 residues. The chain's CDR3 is CASSLFLAGPDEQYF. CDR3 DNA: TGCGCCAGCAGCTTGTTCCTAGCGGGACCTGACGAGCAGTACTTC.